These 29 T cell receptor beta chains were sequenced from one sample in a study of T cells after yellow fever vaccination (dated by TCRdb to 2018 to 2020). Library prep was done by 5' RACE. The sample was run on an Illumina NovaSeq 6000. TCRdb's own reprocessing of the public reads used fastp at Q25 and MiXCR and kept productive beta chains. Every distinct CDR3 protein forms one entry, paired with its most common genes and DNA. In this sample the table shows some 300,000 distinct CDR3 sequences, less than 9.5% of which occur a single time. The ten largest clones take up about 3.7% of the sample. The label giving this sample's treatment or condition can be read as: live attenuated yellow fever vaccine strain. Sample: CD4+ T cells sorted from PBMCs, taken 5 days after the yellow fever booster vaccination. These receptors originate from a young man who received the YFV17D yellow fever vaccine.

This clonotype was recorded a few times. This chain joins TRBV19 and TRBJ2-1, with D possibly matching TRBD2 (5 bases). This CDR3 contains 14 residues. Germline loops: CDR1 LNHDA, CDR2 SQIVND (reference sequence). Trimming took 3 bases from V and 7 from J, leaving 13 bases between them. Written as DNA, the CDR3 is TGTGCCAGTAGTATGAAGGCGTTAGCGAATGAGCAGTTCTTC. Translating gives CASSMKALANEQFF.

Ten or more counts support this clonotype. The rearrangement links TRBV4-3 to TRBJ1-2; D gene uncertain. This CDR3 is 13 amino acids long. Germline V gene sequence: CDR1 LGHNA, CDR2 YSLEER. Trimming took off 0 bases at V and 2 bases at J, with 4 bases between the two ends. The CDR3 DNA reads TGCGCCAGCAGCCAAGATGACAACTATGGCTACACCTTC. It encodes CASSQDDNYGYTF.

This clonotype was detected only a few times. The chain links TRBV20-1 to TRBJ2-5; 8 bases are a match to TRBD1. Losses at the gene ends were 3 bases for V and 1 base for J; bases not matched to a gene: 7. The length of the CDR3 is 15 residues. Germline assignment: CDR1 DFQATT and CDR2 SNEGSKA (reference sequence). The DNA of the CDR3 is TGCAGTGCTAGGGGCGGGACAGGAGTCCAAGAGACCCAGTACTTC. This encodes CSARGGTGVQETQYF.

Only a few counts were recorded for this clonotype. The DNA for the CDR3 is TGTGCCAGCTCACCGCCTTTACAGGGGATTGGGACTGAAGCTTTCTTT. This codes for CASSPPLQGIGTEAFF. V and J are TRBV18 and TRBJ1-1; 7 bases are a match to TRBD1. Germline lookup yields CDR1 KGHSH and CDR2 LQKENI. The CDR3 runs to 16 residues. V shed 3 bases and J 5 bases; nucleotides not matched to a gene: 12.

V gene TRBV11-2 combines with J gene TRBJ2-5, with D tentatively TRBD1 (5 bases). Germline CDR1 reads SGHAT; CDR2 reads FQNNGV. This CDR3 comprises 14 residues. Trimming pared 1 base from V and 3 bases from J, leaving 9 bases between. CDR3: CASSLGQQKETQYF. The DNA of the CDR3 is TGTGCCAGCAGCTTAGGACAGCAGAAAGAGACCCAGTACTTC.

The V call is TRBV29-1, the J call TRBJ2-5, with 9 bases lining up with TRBD1. V lost 7 bases to trimming and J lost 5 bases; unmatched junction nucleotides: 8. The V gene's germline CDR1 is SQVTM and CDR2 ANQGSEA. CDR3 length: 13 amino acids. CDR3 sequence: CSAKQGAWETQYF. For the CDR3, the DNA is TGCAGCGCCAAACAGGGGGCGTGGGAGACCCAGTACTTC.

This clonotype was detected a few times. The V and J genes are TRBV5-1 and TRBJ2-5; D perhaps matches TRBD2 (5 bases). With 2 bases removed from V and 4 bases from J, the gap between germline ends came to 21 bases. The CDR3 totals 17 residues. CDR1 SGHRS and CDR2 YFSETQ come from the germline V gene. CDR3 loop: CASSFATKGSSGETQYF. DNA for the CDR3: TGCGCCAGCAGCTTTGCGACTAAAGGGAGTAGTGGAGAGACCCAGTACTTC.

CDR3 DNA: TGTGCCAGCAGCGCGATTAGCGGCACCGGGGAGCTGTTTTTT. Protein: CASSAISGTGELFF. V usage is TRBV9 and J usage is TRBJ2-2, with D possibly being TRBD2 (6 bases). Germline CDR1 reads SGDLS; CDR2 reads YYNGEE. The CDR3 is 14 amino acids. The V and J ends lost 3 bases and 4 bases respectively, with 10 bases between them.

There are a few counts of this clonotype. V usage is TRBV5-1 and J usage is TRBJ2-5; possibly TRBD2 for D (7 bases). The CDR3 is 15 residues long. Germline CDR1 and CDR2: SGHRS and YFSETQ. V lost 0 bases, J lost 5 bases, and 14 bases lay in between. CDR3 DNA: TGCGCCAGCAGCTTGGTGGCGGGGGCTGAGGAGACCCAGTACTTC. Protein sequence: CASSLVAGAEETQYF. The full variable domain, with the rest looked up from reference TRBV5-1 and TRBJ2-5, is KAGVTQTPRYLIKTRGQQVTLSCSPISGHRSVSWYQQTPGQGLQFLFEYFSETQRNKGNFPGRFSGRQFSNSRSEMNVSTLELGDSALYLCASSLVAGAEETQYFGPGTRLLVL.

Many counts were recorded for this clonotype. The V and J genes are TRBV5-1 and TRBJ1-1; a possible D gene is TRBD1 (5 bases). The CDR3 extends over 13 amino acids. V lost 6 bases, J lost 3 bases, and 12 bases lay in between. Germline CDR1 and CDR2: SGHRS and YFSETQ. The CDR3 sequence: CASTGTGDTEAFF. The CDR3 bases are TGCGCCAGCACCGGGACCGGGGACACTGAAGCTTTCTTT. Full variable domain (missing parts from reference TRBV5-1 and TRBJ1-1): KAGVTQTPRYLIKTRGQQVTLSCSPISGHRSVSWYQQTPGQGLQFLFEYFSETQRNKGNFPGRFSGRQFSNSRSEMNVSTLELGDSALYLCASTGTGDTEAFFGQGTRLTVV.

The chain carries TRBV5-1 and TRBJ2-5; 9 bases align to TRBD1. Germline CDR1 and CDR2: SGHRS and YFSETQ. The CDR3 sequence is 15 residues long. The V segment lost 4 bases and the J segment 4 bases; nucleotides outside the gene matches: 8. The CDR3 bases are TGCGCCAGCAGCGGAGGGACAGGGCCCGGAGAGACCCAGTACTTC. Amino acid sequence: CASSGGTGPGETQYF.

This clonotype was seen more than once but under ten times. This sequence joins TRBV12-3 or TRBV12-4 and TRBJ1-2; D is uncertain. With 6 bases removed from V and 5 bases from J, the gap between germline ends came to 10 bases. The CDR3 is 12 amino acids. CDR3 sequence: CASSRETYGYTF. The DNA for the CDR3 is TGTGCCAGCAGCCGTGAGACTTATGGCTACACCTTC.

This clonotype appeared a few times. V is TRBV6-5 and J is TRBJ2-1; 8 nucleotides align to TRBD2. The junction had 9 bases not matched to a gene; V was cut back by 6 bases and J by 5 bases. There are 15 residues in the CDR3. Germline V gives CDR1 MNHEY, CDR2 SVGAGI. This chain's CDR3 is CASRPGGGGNNEQFF. As DNA, the CDR3 is TGTGCCAGCAGACCCGGGGGGGGCGGTAACAATGAGCAGTTCTTC.

V gene TRBV7-9 combines with J gene TRBJ2-7; 8 nucleotides align to TRBD2. The CDR3 is 17 residues long. Germline CDR1 reads SEHNR; CDR2 reads FQNEAQ (reference sequence). Trimming cost V 5 bases and J 3 bases; bases outside gene matches: 15. The CDR3 is CASSPGGGQLGLYEQYV. CDR3 DNA: TGTGCCAGCAGCCCCGGGGGGGGGCAGCTAGGTCTCTACGAGCAGTACGTC.

This clonotype has ten or more counts. The rearrangement links TRBV6-6 to TRBJ1-1; 11 positions match TRBD1. V was pared by 5 bases and J by 5 bases, with 4 bases of the junction left unmatched. Germline CDR1 MNHNY, CDR2 SVGAGI (reference sequence). The CDR3 spans 14 residues. The CDR3 bases are TGTGCCAGCAGTGGGACAGGGGGAGGTACTGAAGCTTTCTTT. Its protein is CASSGTGGGTEAFF.

Only a few counts were recorded for this clonotype. The chain uses TRBV18 and TRBJ2-7; D is undetermined. From germline, CDR1 is KGHSH and CDR2 LQKENI. The CDR3 has 12 amino acids. Trimming removed 2 bases at V and 1 base at J, with 3 bases between. CDR3 sequence (DNA): TGTGCCAGCTCACCAATTTCCTACGAGCAGTACGTC. This gives the protein CASSPISYEQYV.

This clonotype was recorded at least ten times. V gene TRBV6-2 or TRBV6-3 combines with J gene TRBJ2-7, with 7 nucleotides matching TRBD2. After removal of 6 bases from V and 2 bases from J, the junction contained 4 bases not matched to a gene. From germline, CDR1 is MNHEY and CDR2 SVGEGT. The CDR3 is made up of 13 amino acids. The CDR3 loop reads CASRREAPYEQYF. CDR3 sequence (DNA): TGTGCCAGCAGACGGGAGGCCCCCTACGAGCAGTACTTC.

V usage is TRBV12-3 or TRBV12-4 and J usage is TRBJ1-1, with unresolved D. Trimming pared 6 bases from V and 5 bases from J, leaving 19 bases between. The CDR3 has 15 residues. The CDR3 loop is CASSPPGGGWTEAFF. CDR3 in DNA: TGTGCCAGCAGCCCACCGGGTGGAGGGTGGACTGAAGCTTTCTTT.

In this sample, this clonotype turned up a few times. The chain joins TRBV15 to TRBJ2-3; 8 bases line up with TRBD2. V trimming: 0 bases; J trimming: 7 bases; junction bases outside the gene matches: 6. Germline CDR1 reads LNHNV; CDR2 reads YYDKDF (reference sequence). The CDR3 runs 15 residues. The CDR3 sequence is CATSREWSGGHTQYF. DNA of the CDR3: TGTGCCACCAGCAGAGAATGGAGCGGGGGCCATACGCAGTATTTT.

This clonotype came up many times. The V call is TRBV6-2 or TRBV6-3, the J call TRBJ2-7, with D perhaps matching TRBD1 (6 bases). This CDR3 region has 15 residues. Germline V gives CDR1 MNHEY, CDR2 SVGEGT. V gave up 6 bases and J gave up 3 bases, with 18 bases separating them. CDR3 region: CASSRLQGPNYEQYF. The CDR3 coding sequence is TGTGCCAGCAGCCGGCTTCAGGGGCCAAACTACGAGCAGTACTTC.

This clonotype was observed many times. The CDR3 here is CASSQDLGTGLYEQYV. For the CDR3, the DNA is TGCGCCAGCAGCCAAGACTTGGGGACGGGGTTATACGAGCAGTACGTC. The V and J genes are TRBV4-1 and TRBJ2-7; the D call may be TRBD1 or TRBD2 (5 bases each). The CDR3 loop spans 16 amino acids. Germline V gene sequence: CDR1 MGHRA, CDR2 YSYEKL. Trimming left V 0 bases short and J 4 bases short, with 16 bases between.

This clonotype appeared a few times. J is TRBJ1-6 and V is TRBV6-2 or TRBV6-3, with 12 bases matching TRBD1. The CDR3 extends over 17 amino acids. In germline, CDR1 is MNHEY, CDR2 SVGEGT. V lost 8 bases to trimming and J lost 7 bases; unmatched junction nucleotides: 12. CDR3 bases: TGTGCCAGCCGGGGGACAGGGGGCCTTTTTCGGAATTCACCCCTCCACTTT. As protein: CASRGTGGLFRNSPLHF.

The rearrangement uses TRBV12-3 or TRBV12-4 and TRBJ1-1; D is uncertain. The CDR3 totals 13 residues. V lost 7 bases to trimming and J lost 1 base, with 10 bases between them. CDR3 loop: CASTSTPNTEAFF. The CDR3 bases are TGTGCCAGCACTAGTACACCGAACACTGAAGCTTTCTTT.

The chain's CDR3 is CASSEPSGGYEQYF. The CDR3 DNA is TGTGCCAGCAGTGAACCTAGCGGGGGGTACGAGCAGTACTTC. This chain joins TRBV6-1 and TRBJ2-7; 11 nucleotides line up with TRBD2. V lost 2 bases and J lost 4; bases outside the gene matches: 1. This CDR3 has 14 residues. CDR1 and CDR2 (germline): MNHNS, SASEGT.

This clonotype was detected only a few times. V gene TRBV7-3 combines with J gene TRBJ2-5; D assignment may be TRBD1 or TRBD2 (5 bases each). The CDR3 is 13 amino acids. Trimming removed 5 bases from V and 3 bases from J, with 10 bases in between. Germline CDR1 SGHTA, CDR2 FQGTGA. DNA of the CDR3: TGTGCCAGCAGCACGCAGGGAGAAGAGACCCAGTACTTC. Amino acids: CASSTQGEETQYF.

This clonotype was seen ten or more times. The chain couples TRBV6-2 or TRBV6-3 to TRBJ2-3; 7 bases match TRBD2. Looked up from germline, CDR1 is MNHEY and CDR2 is SVGEGT. This CDR3 has 18 residues. V dropped 6 bases and J dropped 5; count of bases not matched to a gene: 20. CDR3 nucleotide sequence: TGTGCCAGCAGCCCCAACAATTATCGAGCGGGGCTGGAAGATACGCAGTATTTT. Translation: CASSPNNYRAGLEDTQYF.

This clonotype was seen repeatedly, ten times or more. V and J are TRBV27 and TRBJ2-7; possible D gene TRBD1, 6 bases. CDR3 length: 11 residues. Germline-derived CDR1 and CDR2 are MNHEY and SMNVEV (reference sequence). Trimming cost V 8 bases and J 5 bases, with 10 bases left between them. The CDR3 here is CASSRGNEQYF. CDR3 nucleotides: TGTGCCAGCTCCAGGGGAAACGAGCAGTACTTC.

This clonotype was seen ten or more times. V usage is TRBV28 and J usage is TRBJ1-2; D ambiguous. Germline CDR1 reads MDHEN; CDR2 reads SYDVKM. With 6 bases removed from V and 3 bases from J, the gap between germline ends came to 11 bases. The CDR3 runs to 13 residues. The CDR3 is CASSPPEYYGYTF. The CDR3 DNA reads as TGTGCCAGCAGCCCCCCGGAATACTATGGCTACACCTTC.

The V and J genes are TRBV5-4 and TRBJ1-2; TRBD1 might be the D (5 bases). Per germline, CDR1 SGHNT and CDR2 YYREEE (reference sequence). The CDR3 is 14 residues long. V dropped 4 bases and J dropped 1 base, with 11 bases sitting between them. For the CDR3, the DNA is TGTGCCAGCAGCGAAGGACAAGATAACTATGGCTACACCTTC. It encodes CASSEGQDNYGYTF.